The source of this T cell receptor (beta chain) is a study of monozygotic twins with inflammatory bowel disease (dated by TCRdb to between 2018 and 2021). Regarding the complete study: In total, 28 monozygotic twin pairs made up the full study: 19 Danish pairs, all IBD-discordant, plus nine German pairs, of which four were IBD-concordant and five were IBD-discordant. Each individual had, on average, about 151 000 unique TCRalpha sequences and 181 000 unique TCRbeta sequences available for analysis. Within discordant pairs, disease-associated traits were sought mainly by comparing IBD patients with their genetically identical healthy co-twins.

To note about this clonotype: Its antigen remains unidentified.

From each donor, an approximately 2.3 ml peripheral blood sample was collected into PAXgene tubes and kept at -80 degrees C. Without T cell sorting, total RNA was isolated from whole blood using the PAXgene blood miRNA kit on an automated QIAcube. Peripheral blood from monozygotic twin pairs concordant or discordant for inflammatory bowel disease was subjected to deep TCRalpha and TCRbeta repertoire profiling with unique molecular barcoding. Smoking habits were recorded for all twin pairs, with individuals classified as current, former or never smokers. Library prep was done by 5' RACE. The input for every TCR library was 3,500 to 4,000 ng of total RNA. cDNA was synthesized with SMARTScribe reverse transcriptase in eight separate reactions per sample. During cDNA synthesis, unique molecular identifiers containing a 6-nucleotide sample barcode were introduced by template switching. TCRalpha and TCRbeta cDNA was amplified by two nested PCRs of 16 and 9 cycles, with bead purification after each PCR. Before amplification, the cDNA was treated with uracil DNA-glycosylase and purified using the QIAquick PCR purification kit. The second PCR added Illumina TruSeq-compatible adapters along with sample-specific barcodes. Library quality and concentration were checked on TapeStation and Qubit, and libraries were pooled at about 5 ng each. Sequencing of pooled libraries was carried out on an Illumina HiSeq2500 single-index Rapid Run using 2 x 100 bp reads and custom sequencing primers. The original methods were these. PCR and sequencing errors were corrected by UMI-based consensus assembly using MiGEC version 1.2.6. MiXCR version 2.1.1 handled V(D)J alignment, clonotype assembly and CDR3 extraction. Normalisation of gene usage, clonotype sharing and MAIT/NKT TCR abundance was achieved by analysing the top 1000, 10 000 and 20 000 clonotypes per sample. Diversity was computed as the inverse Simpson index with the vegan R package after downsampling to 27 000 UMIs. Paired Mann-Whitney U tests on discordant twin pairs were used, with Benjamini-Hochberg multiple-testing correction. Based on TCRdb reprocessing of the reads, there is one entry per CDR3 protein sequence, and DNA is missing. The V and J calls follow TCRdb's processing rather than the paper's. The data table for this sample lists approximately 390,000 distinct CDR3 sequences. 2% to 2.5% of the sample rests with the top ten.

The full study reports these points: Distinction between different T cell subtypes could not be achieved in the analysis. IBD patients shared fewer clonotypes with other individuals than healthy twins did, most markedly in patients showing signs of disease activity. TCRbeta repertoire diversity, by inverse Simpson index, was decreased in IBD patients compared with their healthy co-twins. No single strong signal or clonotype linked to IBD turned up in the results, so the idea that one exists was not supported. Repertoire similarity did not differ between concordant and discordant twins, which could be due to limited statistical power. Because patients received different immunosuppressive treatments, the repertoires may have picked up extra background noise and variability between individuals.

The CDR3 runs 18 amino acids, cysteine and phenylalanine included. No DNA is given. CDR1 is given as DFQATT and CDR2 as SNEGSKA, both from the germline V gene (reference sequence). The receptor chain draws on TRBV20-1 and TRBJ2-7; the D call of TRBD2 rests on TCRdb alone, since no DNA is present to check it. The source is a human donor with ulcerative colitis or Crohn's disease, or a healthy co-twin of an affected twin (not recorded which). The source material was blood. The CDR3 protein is CSARPPTSGRLKWYEQYF.